The following is a T cell receptor (beta chain) sequence with its context. Its target is not known. In germline, CDR1 is SGHTA, CDR2 FQGTGA. The V segment lost 5 bases and the J segment 7 bases; nucleotides outside the gene matches: 18. The CDR3 consists of 18 residues. Primers included in the PCR were 60 Vbeta and 13 Jbeta primers. This table comes from immunoSEQ multiplex PCR, and its TCRdb copy is limited to in-frame clones, with some not included. The top ten clones hold more than 8% of a sample with about 120,000 clones, 55% to 75% of them seen once. The data stem from a study of cytomegalovirus exposure and HLA in healthy donors. Whole-study findings and limits: Across all donors, roughly uniform sequencing depth was an assumption of the presence/absence analyses.

Sequencing input: PBMCs. This clonotype was sampled from a woman aged 40 to 49 in good health and CMV-seropositive. The chain combines TRBV7-3 with TRBJ2-1; TRBD2 matches at 9 bases. The CDR3 region has the DNA TGTGCCAGCAGCCCCGATAATTTGGCGGGAGGGCCAAAAAATGAGCAGTTCTTC. Protein sequence: CASSPDNLAGGPKNEQFF.